This is a list of T cell receptor beta chains from one sample in a study of CD4 and CD8 cells across lung adenocarcinoma regions. Each CDR3 protein gets one entry after TCRdb re-called the PCR reads with MiXCR. The table lists under 3,500 distinct CDR3 sequences, roughly 54% of them singletons. Sequenced input: CD4+ T cells from the center of a lung tumor. These receptors were taken from a female donor with lung adenocarcinoma. The CD4 and CD8 labels of this study may be unreliable. Both conserved end residues are part of each CDR3. D genes are given only for firm matches. Size values are once, few and many counts, or a class for expanded clones, and some rows have none.

TRBJ2-3 | TRBV6-1 | 15 | TRBD2 | - | CASSRSGGPTDMQYF
TRBJ1-1 | TRBV7-2 | 14 | TRBD1 | - | CASSLRGGDTEAFF
TRBJ2-7 | TRBV6-1 | 14 | - | - | CASSAGVVGYEQYF
TRBJ2-3 | TRBV6-1 | 14 | - | - | CASSEDPRARSQYF
TRBJ2-3 | TRBV4-1 | 16 | - | - | CASSQVIAASTDTQYF
TRBJ2-3 | TRBV6-4 | 13 | - | medium-sized | CASSAGGTDTQYF
TRBJ2-5 | TRBV6-1 | 13 | - | - | CASTETTGETQYF
TRBJ2-1 | TRBV7-2 | 16 | TRBD1 | - | CASSSHDRGLSGEQFF
TRBJ2-4 | TRBV6-1 | 14 | TRBD2 | - | CASSPPGLANEQYF
TRBJ2-2 | TRBV7-2 | 13 | - | few | CASSLAQTGELFF
TRBJ2-1 | TRBV7-6 | 13 | TRBD1 | large | CASSLGQGMEQFF
TRBJ2-1 | TRBV6-1 | 14 | - | - | CASSRAGSYNEQFF
TRBJ2-5 | TRBV3-1 | 12 | - | - | CASSQEGKTQYF
TRBJ2-3 | TRBV24-1 | 13 | - | few | CATSGGAKDTQYF
- | TRBV7-2 | 15 | - | - | CASSLGTFGRTKQYF
- | TRBV3-1 | 16 | TRBD2 | - | CASSQVLRGGLRAQYF
TRBJ2-4 | TRBV6-1 | 14 | - | - | CASTGASGKNTQYF
TRBJ2-3 | TRBV11-3 | 13 | - | - | CASSLVVTDTQYF
TRBJ2-7 | TRBV6-5 | 15 | - | - | CASSYSVSPSYEQYF
TRBJ2-2 | TRBV6-1 | 17 | - | - | CASSPSPWGLNTGELFF
TRBJ2-1 | TRBV7-2 | 15 | - | - | CASSLTPDGYNEQFF
TRBJ2-1 | TRBV10-2 | 14 | - | once | CATLLGLIGDEQFF
TRBJ2-3 | TRBV6-1 | 15 | - | - | CASRDDRIKPDTQYF